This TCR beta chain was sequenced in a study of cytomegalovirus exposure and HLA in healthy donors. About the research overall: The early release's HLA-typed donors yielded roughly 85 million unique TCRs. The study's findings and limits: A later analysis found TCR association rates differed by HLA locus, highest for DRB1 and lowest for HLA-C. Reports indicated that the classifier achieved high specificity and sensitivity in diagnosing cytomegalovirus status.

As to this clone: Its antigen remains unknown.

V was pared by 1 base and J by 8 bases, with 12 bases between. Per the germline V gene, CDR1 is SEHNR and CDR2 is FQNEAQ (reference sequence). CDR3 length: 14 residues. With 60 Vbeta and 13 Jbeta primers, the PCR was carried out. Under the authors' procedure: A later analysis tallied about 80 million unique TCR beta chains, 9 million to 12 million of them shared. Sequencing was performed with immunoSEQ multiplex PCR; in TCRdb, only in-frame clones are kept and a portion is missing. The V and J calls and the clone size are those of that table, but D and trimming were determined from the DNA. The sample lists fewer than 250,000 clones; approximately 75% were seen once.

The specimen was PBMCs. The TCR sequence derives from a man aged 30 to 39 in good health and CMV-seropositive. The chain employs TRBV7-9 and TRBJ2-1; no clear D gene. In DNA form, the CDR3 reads TGTGCCAGCAGCTTAGGCTCCCCTCGGGATGAGCAGTTCTTC. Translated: CASSLGSPRDEQFF.